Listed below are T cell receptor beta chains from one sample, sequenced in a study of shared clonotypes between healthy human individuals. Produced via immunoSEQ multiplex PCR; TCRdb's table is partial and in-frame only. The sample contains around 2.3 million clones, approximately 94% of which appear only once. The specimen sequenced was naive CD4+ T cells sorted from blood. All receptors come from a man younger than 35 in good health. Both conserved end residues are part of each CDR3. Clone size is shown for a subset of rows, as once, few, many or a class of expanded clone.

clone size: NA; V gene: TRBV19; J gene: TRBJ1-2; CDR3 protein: CASSRPGEGYTF
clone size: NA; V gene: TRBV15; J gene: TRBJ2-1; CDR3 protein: CATSIGIALLSYNEQFF
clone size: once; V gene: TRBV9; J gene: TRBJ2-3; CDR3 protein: CASSVGGHGTDTQYF
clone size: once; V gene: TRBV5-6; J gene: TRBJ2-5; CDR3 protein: CASSRRRSQETQYF
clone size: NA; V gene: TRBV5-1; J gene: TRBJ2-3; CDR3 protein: CASSLVGGVDTQYF
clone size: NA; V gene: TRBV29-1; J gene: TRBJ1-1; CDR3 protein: CGVDGRVGQNTEAFF
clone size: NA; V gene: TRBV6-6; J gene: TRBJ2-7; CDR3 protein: CASNVQGPYEQYF
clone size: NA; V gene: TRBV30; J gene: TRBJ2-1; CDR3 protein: CAWSQSSYNEQFF
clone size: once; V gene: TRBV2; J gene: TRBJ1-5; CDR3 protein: CASSSGTGVNQPQHF
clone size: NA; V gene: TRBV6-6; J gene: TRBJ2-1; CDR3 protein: CASSPAQVLGNEQFF
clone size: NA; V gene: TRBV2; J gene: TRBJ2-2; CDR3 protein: CASSPRTQTGELFF
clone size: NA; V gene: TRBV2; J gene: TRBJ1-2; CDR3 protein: CASREANYGYTF
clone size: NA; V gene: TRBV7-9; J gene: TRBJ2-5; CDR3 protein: CASSLASQGGETQYF
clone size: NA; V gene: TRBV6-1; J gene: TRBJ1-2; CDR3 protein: CASSADRGLWHTF
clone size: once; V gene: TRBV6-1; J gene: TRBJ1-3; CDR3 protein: CASSPGGGNTIYF
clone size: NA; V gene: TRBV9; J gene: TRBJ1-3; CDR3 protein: CASSVGNSGNTIYF
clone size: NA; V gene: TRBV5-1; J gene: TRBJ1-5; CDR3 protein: CASSLVGGMEPQHF
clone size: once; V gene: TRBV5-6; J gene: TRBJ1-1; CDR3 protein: CASSQLVYTEAFF
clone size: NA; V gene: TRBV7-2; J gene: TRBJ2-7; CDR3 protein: CASSTLGRGSTSGTVEQYF
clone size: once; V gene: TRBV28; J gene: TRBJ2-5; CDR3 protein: CASSFSYSGGQETQYF
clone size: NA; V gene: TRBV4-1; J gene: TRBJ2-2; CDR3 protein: CASSRPLGELFF
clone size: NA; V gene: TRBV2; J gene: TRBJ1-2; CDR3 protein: CASSITGGDGYTF
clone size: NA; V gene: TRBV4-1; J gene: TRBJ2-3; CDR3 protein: CASSQDRGTNFTDTQYF
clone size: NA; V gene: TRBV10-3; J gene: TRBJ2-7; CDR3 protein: CAIAQGEKNYEQYF
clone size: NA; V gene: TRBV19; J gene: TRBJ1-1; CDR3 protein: CASSTELNTEAFF
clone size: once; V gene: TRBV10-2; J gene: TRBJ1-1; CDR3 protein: CASRPPQGANTEAFF
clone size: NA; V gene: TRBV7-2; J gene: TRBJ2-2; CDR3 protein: CASSRFGLNTGELFF
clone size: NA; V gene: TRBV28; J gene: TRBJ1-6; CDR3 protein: CASRGGQTNSPLHF
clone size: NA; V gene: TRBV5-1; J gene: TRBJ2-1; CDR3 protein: CASSLAGGNEQFF
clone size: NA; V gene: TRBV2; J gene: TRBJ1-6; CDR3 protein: CASSERTVNSPLHF
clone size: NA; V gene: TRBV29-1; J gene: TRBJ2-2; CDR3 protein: CSAMPGQGFPGELFF
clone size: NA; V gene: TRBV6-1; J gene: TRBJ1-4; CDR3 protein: CASRLAATNEKLFF
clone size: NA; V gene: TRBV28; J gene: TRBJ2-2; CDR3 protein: CASSLSGLNTGELFF